This TCR beta chain comes out of a study of sequential checkpoint blockade in melanoma. Across the study: Approximately 20 patients had tumor biopsies before treatment and at week 13.

Produced via immunoSEQ multiplex PCR; TCRdb's table is partial and in-frame only. This table holds fewer than 650 clones, roughly 24% found once. Treatment here: randomized to nivolumab then ipilimumab (arm A) or the reverse (arm B). CDR1 is SGHNT and CDR2 is YENEEA in the germline V gene. The V gene end was trimmed by 5 bases and the J gene end by 3 bases; junction bases not matched to a gene: 11. The CDR3 sequence is 18 residues long. This clone was seen a handful of times. This sequence was found in a human donor with melanoma. This specimen was tumor tissue (inferred from file names), taken from a patient given nivolumab and ipilimumab in sequence. The chain couples TRBV11-3 to TRBJ1-6; 9 bases are a match to TRBD1. The CDR3 protein is CASSTPPGTGLYNSPLHF. CDR3 nucleotide sequence: TGTGCCAGCAGCACCCCCCCCGGGACAGGGCTCTATAATTCACCCCTCCACTTT.